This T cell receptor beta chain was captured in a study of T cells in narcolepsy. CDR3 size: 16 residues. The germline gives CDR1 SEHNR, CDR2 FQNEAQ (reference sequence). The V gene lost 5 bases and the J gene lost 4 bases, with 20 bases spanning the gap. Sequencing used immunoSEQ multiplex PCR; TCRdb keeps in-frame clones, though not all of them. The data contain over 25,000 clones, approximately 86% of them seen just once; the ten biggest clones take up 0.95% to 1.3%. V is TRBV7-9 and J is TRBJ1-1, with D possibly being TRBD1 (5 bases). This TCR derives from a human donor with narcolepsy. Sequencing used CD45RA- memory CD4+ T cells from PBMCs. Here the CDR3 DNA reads TGTGCCAGCAGCCGCTCGGGTGGGACTGAAGGCACTGAAGCTTTCTTT. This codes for CASSRSGGTEGTEAFF.